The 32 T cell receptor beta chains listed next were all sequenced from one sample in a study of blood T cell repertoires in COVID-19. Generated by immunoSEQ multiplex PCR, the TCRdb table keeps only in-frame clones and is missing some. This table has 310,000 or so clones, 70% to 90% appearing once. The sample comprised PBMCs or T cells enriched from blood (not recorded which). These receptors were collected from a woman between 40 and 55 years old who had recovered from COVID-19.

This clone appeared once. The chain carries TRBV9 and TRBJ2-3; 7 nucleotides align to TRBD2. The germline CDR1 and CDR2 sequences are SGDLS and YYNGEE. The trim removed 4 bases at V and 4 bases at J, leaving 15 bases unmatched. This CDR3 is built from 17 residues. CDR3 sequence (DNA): TGTGCCAGCAGCCCTCATCTAGCGGACTACGGCCCAGATACGCAGTATTTT. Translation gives CASSPHLADYGPDTQYF.

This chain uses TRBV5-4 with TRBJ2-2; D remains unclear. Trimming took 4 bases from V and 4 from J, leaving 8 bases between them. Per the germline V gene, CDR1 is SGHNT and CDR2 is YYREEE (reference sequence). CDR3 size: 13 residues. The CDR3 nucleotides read TGTGCCAGCAGCCTAGAACTCACCGGGGAGCTGTTTTTT. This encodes CASSLELTGELFF.

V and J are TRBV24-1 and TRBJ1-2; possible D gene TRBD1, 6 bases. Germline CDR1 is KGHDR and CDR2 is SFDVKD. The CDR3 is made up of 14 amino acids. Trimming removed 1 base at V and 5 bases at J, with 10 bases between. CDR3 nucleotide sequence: TGTGCCACCAGTGATTTCAGACAGGTGTATGGCTACACCTTC. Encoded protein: CATSDFRQVYGYTF.

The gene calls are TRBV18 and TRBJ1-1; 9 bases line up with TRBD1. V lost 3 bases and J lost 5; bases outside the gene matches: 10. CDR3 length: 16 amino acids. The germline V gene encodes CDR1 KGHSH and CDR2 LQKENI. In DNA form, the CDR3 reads TGTGCCAGCTCACCCCTCGGCTTACAGGGGGCAACTGAAGCTTTCTTT. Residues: CASSPLGLQGATEAFF. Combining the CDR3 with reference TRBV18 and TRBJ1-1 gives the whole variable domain NAGVMQNPRHLVRRRGQEARLRCSPMKGHSHVYWYRQLPEEGLKFMVYLQKENIIDESGMPKERFSAEFPKEGPSILRIQQVVRGDSAAYFCASSPLGLQGATEAFFGQGTRLTVV.

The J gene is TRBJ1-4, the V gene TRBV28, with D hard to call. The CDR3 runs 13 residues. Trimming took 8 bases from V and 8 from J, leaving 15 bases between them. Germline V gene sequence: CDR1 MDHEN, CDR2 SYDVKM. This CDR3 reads CASQEGREEKLFF. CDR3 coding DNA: TGTGCCAGCCAGGAAGGACGGGAGGAAAAACTGTTTTTT.

CDR3 coding DNA: TGTGCCAGCAGTTCTCATCTCCGGGGGGATGGCTACACCTTC. This encodes CASSSHLRGDGYTF. The chain uses TRBV6-2 or TRBV6-3 and TRBJ1-2; a weak D match, TRBD1 (5 bases). The V gene's germline CDR1 is MNHEY and CDR2 SVGEGT. The CDR3 sequence is 14 residues long. Deletions cut 4 bases from V and 6 bases from J, with 15 bases between.

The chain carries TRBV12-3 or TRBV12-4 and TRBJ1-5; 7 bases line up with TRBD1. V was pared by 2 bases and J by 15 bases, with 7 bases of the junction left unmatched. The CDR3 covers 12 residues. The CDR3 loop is CASSLHRGQRHF. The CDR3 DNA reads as TGTGCCAGCAGTTTACACAGGGGCCAACGGCATTTT.

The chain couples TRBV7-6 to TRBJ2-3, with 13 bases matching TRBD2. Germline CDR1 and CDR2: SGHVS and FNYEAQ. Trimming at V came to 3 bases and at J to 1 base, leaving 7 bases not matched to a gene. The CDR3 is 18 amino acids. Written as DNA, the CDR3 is TGTGCCAGCAGCTTCGGACTAGCGGGAGCGGCTGGCACAGATACGCAGTATTTT. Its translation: CASSFGLAGAAGTDTQYF.

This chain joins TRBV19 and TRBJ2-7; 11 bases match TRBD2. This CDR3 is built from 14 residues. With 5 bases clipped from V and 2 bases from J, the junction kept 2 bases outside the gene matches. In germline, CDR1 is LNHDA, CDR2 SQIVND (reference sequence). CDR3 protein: CASSETSGTYEQYF. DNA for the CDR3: TGTGCCAGTAGTGAGACTAGCGGGACCTACGAGCAGTACTTC.

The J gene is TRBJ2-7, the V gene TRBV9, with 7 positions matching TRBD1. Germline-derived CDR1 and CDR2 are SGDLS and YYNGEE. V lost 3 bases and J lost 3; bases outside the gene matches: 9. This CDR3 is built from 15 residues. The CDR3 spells CASSATGTVVYEQYF. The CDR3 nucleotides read TGTGCCAGCAGCGCAACCGGGACAGTAGTCTACGAGCAGTACTTC.

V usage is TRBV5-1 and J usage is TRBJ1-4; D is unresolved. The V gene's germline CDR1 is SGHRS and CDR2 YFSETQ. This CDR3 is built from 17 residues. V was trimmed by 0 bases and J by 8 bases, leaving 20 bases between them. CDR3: CASSLAEGLPATEKLFF. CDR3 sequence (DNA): TGCGCCAGCAGCTTGGCTGAGGGCTTGCCGGCAACCGAAAAACTGTTTTTT.

CDR3 nucleotides: TGTGCCAGCAGCTTACTAGCGGAACAAGAGACCCAGTACTTC. It specifies CASSLLAEQETQYF. The chain uses TRBV7-2 and TRBJ2-5; 7 nucleotides align to TRBD2. Germline V lookup: CDR1 SGHTA, CDR2 FQGNSA. CDR3 length: 14 amino acids. J lost 2 bases, V lost 2 bases, and 2 bases had no gene match.

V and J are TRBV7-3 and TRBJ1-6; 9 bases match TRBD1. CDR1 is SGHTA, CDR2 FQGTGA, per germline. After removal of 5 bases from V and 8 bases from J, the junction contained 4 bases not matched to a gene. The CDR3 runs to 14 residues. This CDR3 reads CASSRGQGHSPLHF. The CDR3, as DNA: TGTGCCAGCAGCCGGGGACAGGGACATTCACCCCTCCACTTT.

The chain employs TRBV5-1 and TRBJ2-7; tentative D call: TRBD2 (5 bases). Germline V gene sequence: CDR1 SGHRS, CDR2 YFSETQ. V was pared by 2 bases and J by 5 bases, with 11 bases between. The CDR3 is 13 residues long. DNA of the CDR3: TGCGCCAGCAGCTTAACTAGTTCCCACGAGCAGTACTTC. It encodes CASSLTSSHEQYF.

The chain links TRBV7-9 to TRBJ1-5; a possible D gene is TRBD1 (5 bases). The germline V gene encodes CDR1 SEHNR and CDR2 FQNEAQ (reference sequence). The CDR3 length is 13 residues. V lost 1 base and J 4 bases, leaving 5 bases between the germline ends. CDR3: CASSLGQNQPQHF. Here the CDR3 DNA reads TGTGCCAGCAGCTTAGGACAGAATCAGCCCCAGCATTTT.

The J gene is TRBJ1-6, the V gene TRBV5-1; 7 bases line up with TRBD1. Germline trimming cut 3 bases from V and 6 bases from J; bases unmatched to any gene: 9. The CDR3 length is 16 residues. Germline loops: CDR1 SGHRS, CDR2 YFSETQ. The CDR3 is CASSSRGVEVNSPLHF. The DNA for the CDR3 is TGCGCCAGCAGCTCCAGGGGGGTTGAGGTTAATTCACCCCTCCACTTT.

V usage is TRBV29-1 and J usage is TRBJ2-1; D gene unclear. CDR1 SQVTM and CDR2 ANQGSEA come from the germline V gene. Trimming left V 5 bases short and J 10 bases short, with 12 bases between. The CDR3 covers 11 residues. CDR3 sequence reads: CSVTHTQEQFF. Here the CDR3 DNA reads TGCAGCGTTACCCACACCCAGGAGCAGTTCTTC.

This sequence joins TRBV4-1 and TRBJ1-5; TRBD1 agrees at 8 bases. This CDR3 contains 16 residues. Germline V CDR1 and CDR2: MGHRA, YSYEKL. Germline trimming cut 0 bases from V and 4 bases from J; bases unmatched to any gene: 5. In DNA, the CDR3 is TGCGCCAGCAGCCAAGATCAGTGGACAGGGAATCAGCCCCAGCATTTT. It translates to CASSQDQWTGNQPQHF.

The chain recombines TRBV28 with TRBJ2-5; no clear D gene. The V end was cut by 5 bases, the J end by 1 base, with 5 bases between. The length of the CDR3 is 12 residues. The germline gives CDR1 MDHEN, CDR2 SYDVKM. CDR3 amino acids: CASSILQETQYF. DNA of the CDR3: TGTGCCAGCAGTATTCTCCAAGAGACCCAGTACTTC.

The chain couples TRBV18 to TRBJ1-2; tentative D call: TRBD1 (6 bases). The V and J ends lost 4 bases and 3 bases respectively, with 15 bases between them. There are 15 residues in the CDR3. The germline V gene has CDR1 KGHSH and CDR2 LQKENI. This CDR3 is CASSRGGIDDYGYTF. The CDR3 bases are TGTGCCAGCTCACGAGGGGGAATAGATGACTATGGCTACACCTTC.

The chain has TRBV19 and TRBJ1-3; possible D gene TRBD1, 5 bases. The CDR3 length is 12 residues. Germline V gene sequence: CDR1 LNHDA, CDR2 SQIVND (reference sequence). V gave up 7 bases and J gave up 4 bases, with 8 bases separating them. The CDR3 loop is CASTGLGNTIYF. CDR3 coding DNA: TGTGCCAGTACAGGGTTAGGAAACACCATATATTTT.

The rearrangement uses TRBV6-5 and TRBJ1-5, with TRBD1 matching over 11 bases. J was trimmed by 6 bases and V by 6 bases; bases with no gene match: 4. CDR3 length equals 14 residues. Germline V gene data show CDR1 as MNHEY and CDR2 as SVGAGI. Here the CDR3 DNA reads TGTGCCAGCAGACAGGACAGGGGGCCTCAGCCCCAGCATTTT. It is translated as CASRQDRGPQPQHF.

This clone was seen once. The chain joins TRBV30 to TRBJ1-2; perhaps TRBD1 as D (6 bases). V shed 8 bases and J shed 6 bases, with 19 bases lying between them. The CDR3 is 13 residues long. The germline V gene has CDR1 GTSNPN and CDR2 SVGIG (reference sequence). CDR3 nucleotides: TGTGCCGGGACCCCCGGGAGGGACAATGGCTACACCTTC. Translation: CAGTPGRDNGYTF.

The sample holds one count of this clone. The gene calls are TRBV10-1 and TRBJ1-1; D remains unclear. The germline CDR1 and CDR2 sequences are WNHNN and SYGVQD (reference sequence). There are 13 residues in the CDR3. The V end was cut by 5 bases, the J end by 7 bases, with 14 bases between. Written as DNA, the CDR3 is TGCGCCAGCAGTCGACACAGTGACCGTGAAGCTTTCTTT. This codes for CASSRHSDREAFF.

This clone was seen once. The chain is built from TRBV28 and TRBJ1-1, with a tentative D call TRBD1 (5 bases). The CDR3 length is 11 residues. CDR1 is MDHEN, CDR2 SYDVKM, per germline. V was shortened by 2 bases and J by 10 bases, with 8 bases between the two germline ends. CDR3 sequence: CASSLGQGAFF. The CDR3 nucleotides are TGTGCCAGCAGTTTAGGGCAGGGAGCTTTCTTT.

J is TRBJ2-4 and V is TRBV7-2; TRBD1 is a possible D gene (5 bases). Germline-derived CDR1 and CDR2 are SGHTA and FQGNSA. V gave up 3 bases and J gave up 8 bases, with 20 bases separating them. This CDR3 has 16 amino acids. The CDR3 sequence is CASSFMSTGGYDIQYF. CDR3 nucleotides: TGTGCCAGCAGCTTTATGTCAACAGGCGGATATGACATTCAGTACTTC. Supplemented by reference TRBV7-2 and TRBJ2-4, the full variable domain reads GAGVSQSPSNKVTEKGKDVELRCDPISGHTALYWYRQSLGQGLEFLIYFQGNSAPDKSGLPSDRFSAERTGGSVSTLTIQRTQQEDSAVYLCASSFMSTGGYDIQYFGAGTRLSVL.

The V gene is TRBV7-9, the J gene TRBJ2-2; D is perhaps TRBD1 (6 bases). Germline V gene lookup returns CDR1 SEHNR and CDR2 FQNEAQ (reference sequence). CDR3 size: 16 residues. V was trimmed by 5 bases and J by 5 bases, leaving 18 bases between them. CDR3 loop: CASSPRQATSTGELFF. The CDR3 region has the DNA TGTGCCAGCAGCCCTCGACAGGCCACGTCGACCGGGGAGCTGTTTTTT.

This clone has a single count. CDR3 sequence: CASSYSGQGREQFF. The CDR3 DNA sequence: TGTGCCAGCAGTTACTCGGGCCAGGGAAGGGAGCAGTTCTTC. The rearrangement joins TRBV6-5 to TRBJ2-1; tentative D call: TRBD1 (5 bases). V was trimmed by 0 bases and J by 10 bases, leaving 13 bases between them. The CDR3 totals 14 residues. CDR1 and CDR2 from the germline V gene are MNHEY and SVGAGI.

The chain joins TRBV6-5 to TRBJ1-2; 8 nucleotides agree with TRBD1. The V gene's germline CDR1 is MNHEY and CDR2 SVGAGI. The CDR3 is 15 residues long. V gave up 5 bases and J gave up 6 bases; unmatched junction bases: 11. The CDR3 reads CASSRGDRGQHGYTF. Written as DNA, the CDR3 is TGTGCCAGCAGTAGAGGCGACAGGGGCCAGCATGGCTACACCTTC.

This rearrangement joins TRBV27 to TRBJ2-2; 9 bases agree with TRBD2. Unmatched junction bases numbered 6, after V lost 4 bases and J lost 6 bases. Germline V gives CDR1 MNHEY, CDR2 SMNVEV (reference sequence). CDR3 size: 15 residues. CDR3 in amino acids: CASSSPGTSPGELFF. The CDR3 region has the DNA TGTGCCAGCAGTTCTCCCGGGACTAGCCCCGGGGAGCTGTTTTTT.

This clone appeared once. The DNA of the CDR3 is TGTGCCAGCAGCTCGACAGGGAACCTCTACGAGCAGTACTTC. Residues: CASSSTGNLYEQYF. J is TRBJ2-7 and V is TRBV7-9; 7 nucleotides match TRBD1. Trimming removed 4 bases from V and 3 bases from J; junction bases left unmatched: 6. Germline values: CDR1 SEHNR, CDR2 FQNEAQ (reference sequence). The CDR3 extends over 14 amino acids.

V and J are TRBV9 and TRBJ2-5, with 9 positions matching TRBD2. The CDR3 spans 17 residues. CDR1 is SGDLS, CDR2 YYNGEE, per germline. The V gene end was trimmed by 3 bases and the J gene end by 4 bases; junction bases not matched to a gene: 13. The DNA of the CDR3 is TGTGCCAGCAGCGAGCAACCGGGACTAGCTGGGGCAGAGACCCAGTACTTC. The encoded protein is CASSEQPGLAGAETQYF.